The 2 T cell receptor beta chains reported below all come from one sample, sequenced in a study of T cells in Graves' hyperthyroidism and ophthalmopathy (dated by TCRdb to the late 2010s). Library preparation employed multiplex PCR. The run used an Illumina HiSeq 2000. TCR beta CDR3 regions were amplified from RNA transcripts. The TCR CDR3 was subjected to a first round of RT-PCR using the HTBI primer set and the Qiagen OneStep RT-PCR kit. TCRdb reanalyzed the raw reads on its own, using fastp at Q25 for trimming and MiXCR for clone calling, and kept in-frame beta chains. Entries that share a CDR3 protein sequence are merged under the most common genes and DNA. The sample table records hundreds of thousands of distinct CDR3 sequences; 14% of these occur just once. Of the sample, roughly 10% falls within the top ten clones. The sequenced material came from blood. The source is a woman younger than 35 with Graves' hyperthyroidism.

This clonotype was recorded a few times. The chain is built from TRBV9 and TRBJ2-7, with D possibly TRBD2 on 5 matching bases. This CDR3 has 12 residues. Trimming shortened V by 4 bases and J by 8 bases, and 13 bases separated the two germline ends. Germline CDR1 SGDLS, CDR2 YYNGEE. CDR3 amino acids: CASSPQSGQQYF. CDR3 sequence (DNA): TGTGCCAGCAGCCCCCAAAGCGGACAGCAGTACTTC.

This clonotype was seen many times. This sequence joins TRBV5-1 and TRBJ2-7, with 10 bases identical to TRBD2. The V segment lost 6 bases and the J segment 0 bases; nucleotides outside the gene matches: 12. CDR3 size: 17 residues. CDR1 is SGHRS and CDR2 is YFSETQ in the germline V gene. The CDR3 DNA follows: TGCGCCAGCAAATTAGGACTAGCGGTACCACCCTCCTACGAGCAGTACTTC. Translated: CASKLGLAVPPSYEQYF.